Listed below are T cell receptor beta chains from one sample, sequenced in a study of human T cells and chemical hapten exposure. A single record per CDR3 protein comes from TCRdb applying MiXCR to the RACE reads. The data show approximately 80,000 distinct CDR3 sequences, about a tenth seen once. The material sequenced was whole blood, taken in connection with sensitization to the hapten diphenylcyclopropenone (DPC). The origin of the receptors is a woman in her forties or fifties with alopecia areata. Some clones in this sample may be carry-over from other donors' samples. Each CDR3 is given with its conserved first and last residue. D genes are given only for firm matches. Clone size is not always given. Where it is, it says once, few, many or a class for expanded clones.

d_gene	abundance	j_gene	v_gene	CDR3nt	CDR3aa
NA	NA	TRBJ1-2	TRBV28	TGTGCCAGCAGCCTCGTCGGGAGGAGCTATGGCTACACCTTC	CASSLVGRSYGYTF
NA	NA	TRBJ1-1	TRBV11-3	TGTGCCAGCAGCCCGACAGGAGCCGAAGCTTTCTTT	CASSPTGAEAFF
TRBD2	NA	TRBJ2-7	TRBV5-4	TGTGCCAGCAGCTCCGGACTAGCGGGAGGAAGGGGCGAGCAGTACTTC	CASSSGLAGGRGEQYF
NA	few	TRBJ1-5	TRBV5-8	TGTGCCAGTATAGGCCCTGGGGCCTATCAGCCCCAGCATTTT	CASIGPGAYQPQHF
TRBD2	NA	TRBJ2-2	TRBV5-1	TGCGCCAGCACTCGACTAGCGGGGACCGGGGAGCTGTTTTTT	CASTRLAGTGELFF
TRBD1	NA	TRBJ1-5	TRBV12-3/TRBV12-4	TGTGCCAGCCGTTGGGACAGAGATCAGCCCCAGCATTTT	CASRWDRDQPQHF
NA	NA	TRBJ1-2	TRBV12-3/TRBV12-4	TGTGCCAGCAGGGCCGGAGCGGGCTGGTTCGGCTACACCTTC	CASRAGAGWFGYTF
NA	many	TRBJ1-1	TRBV20-1	TGCAGTGCCAGAAGGAGCGTTGGGTTAGGGATCGCAACTGAAGCTTTCTTT	CSARRSVGLGIATEAFF
TRBD2	NA	TRBJ2-3	TRBV11-2	TGTGCCAGCAGCTTAGTCGCGGGAGGGAAGGATACGCAGTATTTT	CASSLVAGGKDTQYF
NA	few	TRBJ1-1	TRBV3-1	TGTGCCAGCAGCCAAGGGCGATTGGAAGCTTTCTTT	CASSQGRLEAFF
NA	many	TRBJ1-1	TRBV5-1	TGCGCCAGCAGCCGCCTGACTGCGGTCGCTGAAGCTTTCTTT	CASSRLTAVAEAFF
TRBD1	NA	TRBJ1-5	TRBV20-1	TGCAGTGCCCCCATTGGCAGGGGGCATCAGCCCCAGCATTTT	CSAPIGRGHQPQHF
NA	few	TRBJ2-7	TRBV5-6	TGTGCCAGCAGCTTGGCCCGGGCAGGGCGAGGCTACGAGCAGTACTTC	CASSLARAGRGYEQYF
NA	many	TRBJ1-2	TRBV10-2	TGCGCCAGCACCGGAGGGATAGCTAACTATGGCTACACCTTC	CASTGGIANYGYTF
NA	few	TRBJ2-3	TRBV11-1	TGTGCCAGCAGCGGGGGAGGACGGCTCATCCTCACAGATACGCAGTATTTT	CASSGGGRLILTDTQYF
TRBD1	many	TRBJ2-2	TRBV14	TGTGCCAGCAGCCAAGAGTGGACAGGGGGCACCGGGGAGCTGTTTTTT	CASSQEWTGGTGELFF
NA	NA	TRBJ1-1	TRBV12-5	TGTGCTAGTGGTTCGGACGGGGGGGAAGCTTTCTTT	CASGSDGGEAFF
TRBD2	few	TRBJ2-3	TRBV28	TGTGCCAGCACCGTTATACTAGCGGGAGGTACAGATACGCAGTATTTT	CASTVILAGGTDTQYF
NA	many	TRBJ2-2	TRBV11-2	TGTGCCAGCAGCCTTAGCCTGAACACCGGGGAGCTGTTTTTT	CASSLSLNTGELFF
TRBD1	few	TRBJ2-7	TRBV18	TGTGCCAGCTCACGCGGACAGGTTAACTACGAGCAGTACTTC	CASSRGQVNYEQYF
NA	many	TRBJ2-3	TRBV11-2	TGTGCCAGCACACCCAGACTAGTCCCCTCTAGCACAGATACGCAGTATTTT	CASTPRLVPSSTDTQYF
NA	NA	TRBJ2-1	TRBV7-9	TGTGCCAGCAGCTTAGCGGGATTATTCTACAATGAGCAGTTCTTC	CASSLAGLFYNEQFF
NA	few	TRBJ1-4	TRBV7-9	TGTGCCAGCAGCATTTGGACCCTTGCAACTAATGAAAAACTGTTTTTT	CASSIWTLATNEKLFF
NA	many	TRBJ2-5	TRBV27	TGTGCCAGCGCATCGTACCTACTTCAAGAGACCCAGTACTTC	CASASYLLQETQYF
NA	many	TRBJ2-2	TRBV11-2	TGTGCCAGCAGCACCCACACGTACGCCGGGGAGCTGTTTTTT	CASSTHTYAGELFF
TRBD2	many	TRBJ2-1	TRBV20-1	TGCAGTGCTAACCGGGACTATGCCGGTGAGCAGTTCTTC	CSANRDYAGEQFF
TRBD1	few	TRBJ1-1	TRBV30	TGTGCCTGGAGATTAAAGGGACAGGGATTGAACACTGAAGCTTTCTTT	CAWRLKGQGLNTEAFF
NA	few	TRBJ2-5	TRBV29-1	TGCAGCGGAGGGCACAGGGAAGAGACCCAGTACTTC	CSGGHREETQYF
TRBD1	many	TRBJ2-3	TRBV28	TGTGCCAGCAGCCGACAGGGGGTGGATACGCAGTATTTT	CASSRQGVDTQYF
TRBD2	many	TRBJ2-1	TRBV6-1	TGTGCCAGCAGTGGATGGACTAGCGGGAGTCGGGATGAGCAGTTCTTC	CASSGWTSGSRDEQFF
TRBD1	many	TRBJ1-1	TRBV5-1	TGCGCCAGCAGCTTGGTATCAGGGGGGAACACTGAAGCTTTCTTT	CASSLVSGGNTEAFF
NA	few	TRBJ2-2	TRBV7-2	TGTGCCAGCAGCTTGAGGGCCTCAGCCACCGGGGAGCTGTTTTTT	CASSLRASATGELFF
NA	NA	TRBJ2-6	TRBV7-9	TGTGCCAGCAGACCAGAGGGTTCCCGCTCTGGGGCCAACGTCCTGACTTTC	CASRPEGSRSGANVLTF
TRBD2	NA	TRBJ2-6	TRBV5-1	TGCGCCAGCAGCCCCGTGCCAGCGGGGAGCTCTGGGGCCAACGTCCTGACTTTC	CASSPVPAGSSGANVLTF
TRBD2	NA	TRBJ2-1	TRBV7-9	TGTGCCAGCAGCTCCGGGGGACTAGCGGGAGGTGAGCAGTTCTTC	CASSSGGLAGGEQFF
NA	NA	TRBJ2-7	TRBV10-3	TGTGCCATCAGTTGGGGGTCCTCGGACGAGCAGTACTTC	CAISWGSSDEQYF
NA	few	TRBJ1-6	TRBV4-2	TGTGCCAGCAGCCAAGAATGGGCTTACTATAATTCACCCCTCCACTTT	CASSQEWAYYNSPLHF
NA	many	TRBJ2-2	TRBV11-1	TGTGCCAGCAGCTCTCGGGGGCTAGCGAAGACCGGGGAGCTGTTTTTT	CASSSRGLAKTGELFF
TRBD1	many	TRBJ2-1	TRBV20-1	TGCAGTGCTCCGGGACAGGGCCTACTCTCCTACAATGAGCAGTTCTTC	CSAPGQGLLSYNEQFF
TRBD1	few	TRBJ2-5	TRBV28	TGTGCCAGCAGGGTTACAGGGGCCGTGTACCAAGAGACCCAGTACTTC	CASRVTGAVYQETQYF
NA	few	TRBJ2-1	TRBV5-6	TGTGCCAGCAGCTCCGGACCTGGCAATGAGCAGTTCTTC	CASSSGPGNEQFF
TRBD2	many	TRBJ2-2	TRBV18	TGTGCCAGCTCACACTCCCGGACTAGCGGGACGAACACCGGGGAGCTGTTTTTT	CASSHSRTSGTNTGELFF
NA	NA	TRBJ2-3	TRBV20-1	TGCAGTGCTAGAGTTCGGCAGGGCCGATCAGATACGCAGTATTTT	CSARVRQGRSDTQYF
TRBD2	few	TRBJ2-2	TRBV24-1	TGTGCCACCAGTGAACTGGGGGGGACCGGGGAGCTGTTTTTT	CATSELGGTGELFF
TRBD2	many	TRBJ2-1	TRBV29-1	TGCAGCGTTGAAAGCGGGAGGCAGTTCTTC	CSVESGRQFF
NA	many	TRBJ1-2	TRBV28	TGTGCCAGCAGTTTGCCTGACAGGACGCAGGGCGGCTACACCTTC	CASSLPDRTQGGYTF
NA	NA	TRBJ2-2	TRBV29-1	TGCAGCGTTGAGCATCGTGGGCCCAGCACCGGGGAGCTGTTTTTT	CSVEHRGPSTGELFF
NA	NA	TRBJ2-1	TRBV29-1	TGCAGCGTTGAGGGGGCGCTGGAGCAGTTCTTC	CSVEGALEQFF
TRBD2	many	TRBJ2-1	TRBV30	TGTGCCTGGGGCGGACTAGCGGGAGCCAAGTTCTTC	CAWGGLAGAKFF
NA	many	TRBJ2-2	TRBV9	TGTGCCAGCAGCGTTGAGGCACTCTCGAACACCGGGGAGCTGTTTTTT	CASSVEALSNTGELFF
TRBD1	NA	TRBJ2-3	TRBV25-1	TGTGCCAGCACCCAGACAGGGGGGACAGATACGCAGTGTTTT	CASTQTGGTDTQCF
TRBD1	many	TRBJ1-4	TRBV7-9	TGTGCCAGCAGCCCCGGGACAGGGATTAATGAAAAACTGTTTTTT	CASSPGTGINEKLFF
TRBD2	many	TRBJ2-7	TRBV27	TGTGCCAGCAGTTTAGGACTAGCGGACGAGCAGTACTTC	CASSLGLADEQYF
NA	NA	TRBJ2-7	TRBV11-2	TGTGCCAGCAGCTTAGGTAGCAGGGAGGTCAACGAGCAGTACTTC	CASSLGSREVNEQYF
NA	few	TRBJ2-5	TRBV7-6	TGTGCCAGCAACTTAGTCCGGGAGACCCAGTACTTC	CASNLVRETQYF